This TCR beta chain appears in the sequencing data of a study of shared clonotypes between healthy human individuals. Notes on the study in general: Naive subsets usually exceeded memory subsets in estimated richness.

As regards this clone: Its antigen remains unknown. Other DNA sequences within the sample encode an identical CDR3.

The CDR3 consists of 13 residues. V was cut by 2 bases and J by 3 bases, with 8 bases left in between. Germline V lookup: CDR1 SGHRS, CDR2 YFSETQ. Every subset had its genomic DNA shared out evenly among several immunoSEQ plates. Methods used by the authors: In the immunoSEQ data, sequences were junction-only and lacked quality scores, so filtering differed. Measured with immunoSEQ multiplex PCR; TCRdb has only the in-frame clones, and not every one. The V and J calls and clone size were taken over from that table, and D and trimming were inferred from the DNA. The sample consists of under 1,100,000 clones, approximately 70% of them appearing once.

V and J are TRBV5-1 and TRBJ1-2, with D possibly being TRBD1 (6 bases). This receptor was identified in a man aged 18 to 30 in good health. Sequencing was performed on memory CD4+ T cells sorted from blood. Documented subset: CD45RA-negative fraction. CDR3 DNA: TGCGCCAGCAGCTTATCAGGGGACTATGGCTACACCTTC. Translated: CASSLSGDYGYTF.